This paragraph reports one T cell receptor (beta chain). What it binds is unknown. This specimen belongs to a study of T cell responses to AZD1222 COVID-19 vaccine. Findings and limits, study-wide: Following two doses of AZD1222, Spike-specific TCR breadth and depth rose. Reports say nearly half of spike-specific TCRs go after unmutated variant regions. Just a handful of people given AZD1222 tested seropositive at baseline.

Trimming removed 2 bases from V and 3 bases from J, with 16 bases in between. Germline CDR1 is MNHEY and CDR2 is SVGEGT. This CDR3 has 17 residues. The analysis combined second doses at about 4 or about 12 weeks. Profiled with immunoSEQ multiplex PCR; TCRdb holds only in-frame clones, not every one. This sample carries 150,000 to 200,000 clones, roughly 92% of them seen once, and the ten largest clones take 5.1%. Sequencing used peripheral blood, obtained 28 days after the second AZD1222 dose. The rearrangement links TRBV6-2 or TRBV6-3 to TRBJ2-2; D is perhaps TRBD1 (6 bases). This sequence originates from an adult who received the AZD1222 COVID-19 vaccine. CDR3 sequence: CASSYPTGQLHTGELFF. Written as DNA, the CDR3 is TGTGCCAGCAGTTACCCGACTGGACAGTTACACACCGGGGAGCTGTTTTTT.